This T cell receptor (beta chain) stems from a study of T cell repertoires in aging, cancer and after chemotherapy. Study in general: Repeat sampling of healthy donors over several months to years showed clear clonal overlap. Study findings and constraints: Age-matched healthy donors had significantly more diverse, less clonal blood TCR repertoires than untreated cancer patients.

Amplification of TCR beta used genomic DNA extracted from peripheral blood. The length of the CDR3 is 15 residues. Germline V gene sequence: CDR1 MRHNA, CDR2 SNTAGT. The V end was cut by 3 bases, the J end by 4 bases, with 14 bases between. This clonotype was recorded a few times. What it recognizes is unknown. A mixed TRB-A/B primer pool amplified rearranged TRB by multiplex touch-down PCR. MiXCR, run by TCRdb on the multiplex PCR reads, gives a single entry per CDR3 protein. This table has several thousand distinct CDR3 sequences, approximately 30% appearing once. The origin of this receptor is a human donor in good health. The specimen sequenced was blood. The chain links TRBV6-4 to TRBJ2-3; D perhaps matches TRBD1 (6 bases). CDR3 coding DNA: TGTGCCAGCAGTGAGGGGGCAGGGGATTCAGATACGCAGTATTTT. Translating gives CASSEGAGDSDTQYF.